The 14 T cell receptor beta chains below were found in one sample sequenced in a study of T-cell reconstitution after alpha-beta-depleted transplantation in children. It was with unique molecular identifiers that the TCRbeta library was prepared. TCRdb fed the PCR reads into MiXCR, producing one record per CDR3 protein. This sample has about 440,000 distinct CDR3 sequences, with roughly 44% found just once. The sequenced sample was PBMCs, obtained before TCRalphabeta/CD19-depleted stem cell transplant. The receptors come from a girl aged 2 to 10 with aplastic anemia, due to receive a stem cell transplant.

This clonotype was recorded at least ten times. This sequence joins TRBV6-6 and TRBJ1-1, with D unclear. CDR1 and CDR2 from the germline V gene are MNHNY and SVGAGI (reference sequence). Between the trimmed V and J ends, which lost 6 bases and 2 bases, there was a span of 7 bases. The CDR3 totals 12 residues. CDR3 DNA: TGTGCCAGCAGATTCAGTAACACTGAAGCTTTCTTT. The encoded protein is CASRFSNTEAFF.

This clonotype was seen repeatedly, ten times or more. The chain is built from TRBV6-2 or TRBV6-3 and TRBJ1-1, with a tentative D call TRBD1 (5 bases). V dropped 3 bases and J dropped 8 bases, with 19 bases sitting between them. The CDR3 totals 15 residues. Germline values: CDR1 MNHEY, CDR2 SVGEGT. In nucleotides, the CDR3 is TGTGCCAGCAGTTATCGAACGCCAACTCGGGGGGAAGCTTTCTTT. It yields the protein CASSYRTPTRGEAFF.

This clonotype has a single count. The rearrangement links TRBV11-1 to TRBJ2-3; 13 bases are a match to TRBD2. Unmatched junction bases numbered 9, after V lost 5 bases and J lost 1 base. Per the germline V gene, CDR1 is SGHAT and CDR2 is FQDESV (reference sequence). The CDR3 covers 18 residues. This CDR3 is CASSPPTSGGLRTDTQYF. The CDR3 nucleotides are TGTGCCAGCAGCCCACCGACTAGCGGGGGGTTACGCACAGATACGCAGTATTTT.

This clonotype was detected once. The J gene is TRBJ2-5, the V gene TRBV4-1, with no clear D. The CDR3 has 13 residues. Between the trimmed V and J ends, which lost 1 base and 2 bases, there was a span of 5 bases. In germline, CDR1 is MGHRA, CDR2 YSYEKL. In nucleotides, the CDR3 is TGCGCCAGCAGCCAAGCGTCGCAAGAGACCCAGTACTTC. It is translated as CASSQASQETQYF.

The CDR3 DNA sequence: TGCAGTGCTATGACAGGAAGTAGGTTGGATGGCTACACCTTC. It is translated as CSAMTGSRLDGYTF. This chain uses TRBV20-1 with TRBJ1-2, with D perhaps matching TRBD1 (6 bases). The V end was cut by 4 bases, the J end by 6 bases, with 18 bases between. In germline, CDR1 is DFQATT, CDR2 SNEGSKA (reference sequence). The CDR3 consists of 14 residues.

In this sample, this clonotype turned up a few times. The genes are TRBV7-9 and TRBJ2-7; no definite D call. Germline CDR1 and CDR2: SEHNR and FQNEAQ (reference sequence). CDR3 length: 12 amino acids. Between the trimmed V and J ends, which lost 5 bases and 5 bases, there was a span of 10 bases. CDR3 DNA: TGTGCCAGCAGCATGCGGTCGGACGAGCAGTACTTC. Translated, it gives CASSMRSDEQYF.

The chain links TRBV24-1 to TRBJ2-6; D is uncertain. Looked up from germline, CDR1 is KGHDR and CDR2 is SFDVKD. CDR3 length equals 17 residues. With 8 bases removed from V and 3 bases from J, the gap between germline ends came to 19 bases. The DNA for the CDR3 is TGTGCCACCAAAAGTGCCCTGTCCCCGAGTGGGGCCAACGTCCTGACTTTC. Translating it yields CATKSALSPSGANVLTF.

This clonotype was detected a few times. The rearrangement joins TRBV6-5 to TRBJ1-4; 8 bases fit TRBD1. The CDR3 runs to 16 residues. Germline-derived CDR1 and CDR2 are MNHEY and SVGAGI. Trimming took 2 bases from V and 0 from J; bases not matched to a gene: 2. CDR3 protein: CASSYVQGATNEKLFF. CDR3 bases: TGTGCCAGCAGTTACGTACAGGGGGCAACTAATGAAAAACTGTTTTTT.

The rearrangement uses TRBV24-1 and TRBJ2-3, with a tentative D call TRBD2 (6 bases). CDR1 and CDR2 from the germline V gene are KGHDR and SFDVKD. V was clipped by 9 bases and J by 4 bases, with 13 bases between them. The CDR3 contains 13 residues. This CDR3 reads CATSTGDADTQYF. As DNA, the CDR3 is TGTGCCACCTCGACGGGGGACGCAGATACGCAGTATTTT.

This clonotype was seen a few times. The chain has TRBV5-6 and TRBJ1-2; no clear D. Germline loops: CDR1 SGHDT, CDR2 YYEEEE. The CDR3 has 14 residues. V was shortened by 1 base and J by 5 bases, with 12 bases between the two germline ends. Written as DNA, the CDR3 is TGTGCCAGCAGCTTGAACAGATTCATGTATGGCTACACCTTC. Its protein is CASSLNRFMYGYTF.

This clonotype was seen just once. The genes are TRBV10-3 and TRBJ2-1; D is undetermined. CDR1 is ENHRY, CDR2 SYGVKD, per germline. V lost 3 bases and J lost 3, with 21 bases in between. The CDR3 is 18 amino acids. For the CDR3, the DNA is TGTGCCATCAGTGACCCATCATCAGACTGGAAGAACTACAATGAGCAGTTCTTC. Its protein is CAISDPSSDWKNYNEQFF.

The chain uses TRBV29-1 and TRBJ2-1; D is perhaps TRBD1 or TRBD2 (5 bases each). The CDR3 is 12 residues long. The V gene lost 7 bases and the J gene lost 6 bases, with 13 bases spanning the gap. Per the germline V gene, CDR1 is SQVTM and CDR2 is ANQGSEA. The CDR3 DNA reads as TGCAGCGCCACCCAGGGACGCAATGAGCAGTTCTTC. This translates into CSATQGRNEQFF.

The sample holds many counts of this clonotype. The V call is TRBV27, the J call TRBJ2-2; TRBD2 might be the D (5 bases). V lost 5 bases to trimming and J lost 4 bases, with 11 bases between them. CDR3 length: 14 residues. Germline CDR1 is MNHEY and CDR2 is SMNVEV (reference sequence). The chain's CDR3 is CASSPRTLTGELFF. The CDR3 coding sequence is TGTGCCAGCAGTCCCCGGACTCTCACCGGGGAGCTGTTTTTT.

The chain employs TRBV12-3 or TRBV12-4 and TRBJ2-1, with 10 bases that match TRBD2. This CDR3 has 14 residues. Trimming took 11 bases from V and 7 from J; bases not matched to a gene: 11. CDR3 coding DNA: TGTGCCGGGGGGCTAGCGGGAGTAAGGAATGAGCAGTTCTTC. Translating it yields CAGGLAGVRNEQFF.